The 13 T cell receptor beta chains listed next were all sequenced from one sample in a study of blood T cell repertoires in COVID-19. The repertoire was sequenced with immunoSEQ multiplex PCR; TCRdb's copy has only in-frame clones and lacks some. This table holds fewer than 300,000 clones, around four fifths found once. The material sequenced was peripheral blood. All receptors come from a woman aged 45-59 years who had recovered from COVID-19.

This sequence joins TRBV7-9 and TRBJ2-3; perhaps TRBD2 as D (6 bases). Per germline, CDR1 SEHNR and CDR2 FQNEAQ (reference sequence). This CDR3 has 13 amino acids. The ends were cut back, 5 bases at V and 4 bases at J, with 10 bases in the middle. The CDR3 nucleotides are TGTGCCAGCAGCCCCGGGAGTTCAGATACGCAGTATTTT. Its translation: CASSPGSSDTQYF.

This clone was observed a handful of times. The chain employs TRBV6-2 or TRBV6-3 and TRBJ2-1; D is possibly TRBD2 (6 bases). CDR1 MNHEY and CDR2 SVGEGT come from the germline V gene. V was shortened by 3 bases and J by 9 bases, with 15 bases between the two germline ends. The CDR3 runs to 14 residues. CDR3 nucleotide sequence: TGTGCCAGCAGTTATGATTGGCGGAGGGGTGAGCAGTTCTTC. Translating gives CASSYDWRRGEQFF.

The rearrangement links TRBV30 to TRBJ2-7; 7 positions agree with TRBD2. CDR1 is GTSNPN, CDR2 SVGIG, per germline (reference sequence). This CDR3 contains 15 residues. V shed 0 bases, J shed 0 bases, and the junction held 5 bases outside the gene matches. CDR3 in DNA: TGTGCCTGGAGTGTGGCTAGCGGCCTCTCCTACGAGCAGTACTTC. This gives the protein CAWSVASGLSYEQYF.

The rearrangement joins TRBV4-3 to TRBJ1-3; D is uncertain. CDR3 length: 15 amino acids. V was clipped by 0 bases and J by 4 bases, with 10 bases between them. The germline CDR1 and CDR2 sequences are LGHNA and YSLEER. Here the CDR3 DNA reads TGCGCCAGCAGCCAAGATGCGGCATCGGGAAACACCATATATTTT. This sequence encodes CASSQDAASGNTIYF.

This chain links TRBV7-3 with TRBJ1-1; tentatively, D is TRBD1 (6 bases). Germline CDR1 SGHTA, CDR2 FQGTGA. V lost 0 bases and J 4 bases, leaving 6 bases between the germline ends. There are 13 residues in the CDR3. This CDR3 is CASSLTGGTEAFF. CDR3 in DNA: TGTGCCAGCAGCTTAACAGGGGGCACTGAAGCTTTCTTT. Full variable domain (remainder filled in from reference TRBV7-3 and TRBJ1-1): GAGVSQTPSNKVTEKGKYVELRCDPISGHTALYWYRQSLGQGPEFLIYFQGTGAADDSGLPNDRFFAVRPEGSVSTLKIQRTERGDSAVYLCASSLTGGTEAFFGQGTRLTVV.

V usage is TRBV6-6 and J usage is TRBJ2-5; D is possibly TRBD1 (6 bases). V lost 6 bases, J lost 7 bases, and 12 bases lay in between. The CDR3 runs 12 residues. Germline V CDR1 and CDR2: MNHNY, SVGAGI (reference sequence). The CDR3 here is CASRNQQGTQYF. The CDR3 DNA reads TGTGCCAGCAGAAATCAACAGGGGACCCAGTACTTC.

A note on this clone: The sample has other DNA sequences that encode this CDR3 too. The chain has TRBV28 and TRBJ2-1; no clear D gene. The CDR3 loop spans 11 amino acids. Trimming pared 2 bases from V and 10 bases from J, leaving 6 bases between. Germline CDR1 is MDHEN and CDR2 is SYDVKM. The CDR3 region is CASSLSREQFF. CDR3 coding DNA: TGTGCCAGCAGTTTAAGTCGGGAGCAGTTCTTC.

This clone was seen just once. The chain is built from TRBV15 and TRBJ2-7; 12 bases map to TRBD1. The CDR3 totals 16 residues. Germline CDR1 LNHNV, CDR2 YYDKDF (reference sequence). V was clipped by 0 bases and J by 4 bases; unmatched bases: 4. CDR3 protein: CATSRDGTGGNYEQYF. As DNA, the CDR3 is TGTGCCACCAGCAGAGATGGGACAGGGGGCAATTACGAGCAGTACTTC. The full variable domain, its missing parts supplied by reference TRBV15 and TRBJ2-7, is DAMVIQNPRYQVTQFGKPVTLSCSQTLNHNVMYWYQQKSSQAPKLLFHYYDKDFNNEADTPDNFQSRRPNTSFCFLDIRSPGLGDTAMYLCATSRDGTGGNYEQYFGPGTRLTVT.

The rearrangement uses TRBV5-4 and TRBJ2-5, with TRBD1 as a possible D gene (6 bases). V lost 0 bases and J lost 2, with 8 bases in between. In germline, CDR1 is SGHNT, CDR2 YYREEE (reference sequence). The CDR3 runs to 14 residues. This CDR3 reads CASSLDQGQETQYF. In DNA form, the CDR3 reads TGTGCCAGCAGCTTGGATCAGGGGCAAGAGACCCAGTACTTC. Together with reference TRBV5-4 and TRBJ2-5, the CDR3 gives the full variable domain: ETGVTQSPTHLIKTRGQQVTLRCSSQSGHNTVSWYQQALGQGPQFIFQYYREEENGRGNFPPRFSGLQFPNYSSELNVNALELDDSALYLCASSLDQGQETQYFGPGTRLLVL.

The V and J genes are TRBV28 and TRBJ2-3, with a tentative D call TRBD1 (5 bases). CDR3 length: 14 residues. Germline CDR1 reads MDHEN; CDR2 reads SYDVKM. V was trimmed by 7 bases and J by 4 bases, leaving 15 bases between them. The CDR3 region has the DNA TGTGCCAGCACCCCCCCCAGGGCCGCAGATACGCAGTATTTT. Its protein product is CASTPPRAADTQYF.

The J gene is TRBJ2-1, the V gene TRBV11-2; D not certain. Trimming shortened V by 4 bases and J by 4 bases, and 17 bases separated the two germline ends. The CDR3 runs to 16 residues. The germline CDR1 and CDR2 sequences are SGHAT and FQNNGV. CDR3 protein: CASSSTESSRYNEQFF. CDR3 bases: TGTGCCAGCAGCTCCACGGAGAGCTCTCGGTACAATGAGCAGTTCTTC.

This clone was counted a single time. The chain joins TRBV5-4 to TRBJ2-7; TRBD2 matches 11 bases. The CDR3 is 17 amino acids. Germline trimming cut 4 bases from V and 6 bases from J; bases unmatched to any gene: 15. The germline gives CDR1 SGHNT, CDR2 YYREEE (reference sequence). The CDR3 loop is CASSLLAGGSGGGEQYF. The DNA for the CDR3 is TGTGCCAGCAGCCTGCTAGCGGGAGGTTCCGGAGGAGGCGAGCAGTACTTC.

This rearrangement joins TRBV27 to TRBJ2-1; 7 positions match TRBD2. Germline V gene data show CDR1 as MNHEY and CDR2 as SMNVEV (reference sequence). The CDR3 has 16 residues. Losses at the gene ends were 3 bases for V and 3 bases for J; bases not matched to a gene: 8. In DNA form, the CDR3 reads TGTGCCAGCAGTTTTTGGGCGACTAGCAGCTACAATGAGCAGTTCTTC. The encoded protein is CASSFWATSSYNEQFF.